These T cell receptor beta chains were read from a single sample in a study of technical replicates of blood from four donors. Sequenced by immunoSEQ multiplex PCR; TCRdb stores in-frame clones only, minus some. The table records roughly 100,000 clones, just over 95% of them present only once. Specimen: T cells isolated from PBMCs. These receptors all come from a human donor in good health. Each CDR3 is given with its conserved first and last residue. The D gene is left open where the match is weak. Where a row states a size, it is once, few, many or the class of an expanded clone; other rows omit it.

>16|TRBV5-1|TRBD1|.|TRBJ1-6
CASSLVPGQGAAPLHF
TGCGCCAGCAGCTTGGTACCGGGACAGGGGGCTGCACCCCTCCACTTT
>15|TRBV6-1|.|.|TRBJ2-7
CASSVGWQVVDEQYF
TGTGCCAGCAGTGTTGGTTGGCAGGTAGTTGACGAGCAGTACTTC
>11|TRBV27|.|.|TRBJ1-4
CASSWGGKLFF
TGTGCCAGCAGTTGGGGGGGAAAACTGTTTTTT
>20|TRBV21-1|.|.|TRBJ2-3
CASSGAPGLAGGISTDTQYF
TGTGCCAGCAGCGGAGCACCGGGACTAGCGGGAGGGATTAGCACAGATACGCAGTATTTT
>15|TRBV6-1|TRBD1|once|TRBJ2-7
CASSERTGGPYEQYF
TGTGCCAGCAGTGAAAGGACAGGGGGCCCCTACGAGCAGTACTTC
>13|TRBV7-6|.|.|TRBJ1-1
CASSLGQNTEAFF
TGTGCCAGCAGCTTAGGACAGAACACTGAAGCTTTCTTT
>13|TRBV5-4|TRBD2|.|TRBJ2-7
CASSPVGGDEQYF
TGTGCCAGCAGCCCAGTGGGGGGGGACGAGCAGTACTTC
>12|TRBV30|.|few|TRBJ1-1
CAWSSGNTEAFF
TGTGCCTGGTCGAGCGGAAACACTGAAGCTTTCTTT
>16|TRBV6-4|.|.|TRBJ2-2
CASSDSVAGVTGELFF
TGTGCCAGCAGTGACTCAGTCGCAGGGGTCACCGGGGAGCTGTTTTTT
>15|TRBV10-3|TRBD1|.|TRBJ2-7
CAISEWDRVSSEQYF
TGTGCCATCAGTGAGTGGGACAGGGTCTCTAGCGAGCAGTACTTC
>16|TRBV11-3|TRBD1|.|TRBJ1-1
CASSLGTGAANTEAFF
TGTGCCAGCAGCTTAGGGACAGGGGCAGCGAACACTGAAGCTTTCTTT
>14|TRBV9|.|.|TRBJ1-2
CASTRGPSRDGYTF
TGTGCCAGCACCAGGGGCCCCTCGAGAGATGGCTACACCTTC
>13|TRBV6-1|.|.|TRBJ1-2
CASHLTANYGYTF
TGTGCCAGCCACCTAACAGCTAACTATGGCTACACCTTC
>15|TRBV19|.|.|TRBJ2-2
CASSTNRVGTGELFF
TGTGCCAGTAGTACTAACAGGGTAGGGACCGGGGAGCTGTTTTTT
>14|TRBV27|.|once|TRBJ1-2
CASSFRAEGYGYTF
TGTGCCAGCAGTTTTCGTGCGGAAGGCTATGGCTACACCTTC
>14|TRBV29-1|.|.|TRBJ2-7
CSVDTHPNSYEQYF
TGCAGCGTTGATACACACCCGAACTCCTACGAGCAGTACTTC
>17|TRBV19|.|.|TRBJ2-7
CASSNDLQRGIPYEQYF
TGTGCCAGTAGTAATGACCTTCAGAGGGGGATTCCCTACGAGCAGTACTTC
>13|TRBV19|.|.|TRBJ2-3
CASSTRSSDTQYF
TGTGCCAGTAGTACGCGCTCTAGCGATACGCAGTATTTT
>14|TRBV11-3|.|.|TRBJ1-6
CASTSETDNSPLHF
TGTGCCAGCACTTCTGAGACTGACAATTCACCCCTCCACTTT
>14|TRBV28|TRBD1|.|TRBJ2-7
CASRGQGTSYEQYF
TGTGCCAGCAGGGGACAGGGGACCTCCTACGAGCAGTACTTC
>16|TRBV6-1|TRBD2|.|TRBJ2-4
CASSEREGLAKNIQYF
TGTGCCAGCAGTGAAAGGGAGGGATTAGCCAAAAACATTCAGTACTTC
>13|TRBV6-5|.|.|TRBJ2-7
CASSFRGTYEQYF
TGTGCCAGCAGTTTTAGGGGGACCTACGAGCAGTACTTC
>15|TRBV9|.|once|TRBJ2-7
CASSRGVAVSYEQYF
TGTGCCAGCAGCAGAGGGGTAGCGGTCTCCTACGAGCAGTACTTC
>13|TRBV5-4|TRBD1|.|TRBJ1-1
CASSLGGTGEAFF
TGTGCCAGCAGCTTGGGGGGGACAGGCGAAGCTTTCTTT
>19|TRBV11-3|.|.|TRBJ2-7
CASSLGGLREAILPYEQYF
TGTGCCAGCAGCTTAGGCGGCCTCAGGGAGGCCATCCTCCCCTACGAGCAGTACTTC
>10|TRBV10-3|.|.|TRBJ2-7
CATGTYEQYF
TGTGCCACAGGGACCTACGAGCAGTACTTC
>15|TRBV4-1|.|.|TRBJ2-3
CASSPGGAGTDTQYF
TGCGCCAGCAGCCCGGGGGGCGCGGGCACAGATACGCAGTATTTT
>20|TRBV28|.|.|TRBJ1-5
CASSLLVFLGARLADQPQHF
TGTGCCAGCAGTTTATTGGTATTTCTGGGGGCCAGGCTAGCGGATCAGCCCCAGCATTTT
>16|TRBV4-1|.|.|TRBJ1-1
CASSLATGVLDTEAFF
TGCGCCAGCAGCCTCGCGACAGGCGTCCTGGACACTGAAGCTTTCTTT
>15|TRBV29-1|TRBD1|.|TRBJ2-2
CSAAAGTGFAGELFF
TGCAGCGCCGCCGCCGGGACAGGGTTTGCCGGGGAGCTGTTTTTT
>17|TRBV2|TRBD2|.|TRBJ2-3
CASRMGSGRWSTDTQYF
TGTGCCAGCAGAATGGGTAGCGGGAGATGGAGCACAGATACGCAGTATTTT
>15|TRBV29-1|.|.|TRBJ2-5
CSVDPQDAPGETQYF
TGCAGCGTTGATCCACAGGACGCCCCCGGCGAGACCCAGTACTTC
>14|TRBV19|TRBD1|once|TRBJ1-5
CAVKDRDSNQPQHF
TGTGCCGTAAAGGACAGGGATAGCAATCAGCCCCAGCATTTT
>13|TRBV5-1|TRBD1|.|TRBJ1-3
CASSVTGIDTIYF
TGCGCCAGCAGCGTGACAGGGATAGACACCATATATTTT
>16|TRBV30|.|.|TRBJ1-5
CAWKASLGDFNQPQHF
TGTGCCTGGAAGGCGTCCTTGGGGGACTTCAATCAGCCCCAGCATTTT
>15|TRBV6-5|TRBD2|once|TRBJ2-7
CASSFLAGGRYEQYF
TGTGCCAGCAGTTTCCTAGCGGGAGGCAGGTACGAGCAGTACTTC
>14|TRBV6-5|TRBD2|.|TRBJ2-7
CASSLSGGKYEQYF
TGTGCCAGCAGTCTGAGCGGGGGCAAATACGAGCAGTACTTC
>14|TRBV5-1|TRBD1|.|TRBJ2-5
CASSPGTGRETQYF
TGCGCCAGCAGCCCCGGGACAGGTCGAGAGACCCAGTACTTC
>17|TRBV2|TRBD2|.|TRBJ2-2
CASSDWTSGGASGELFF
TGTGCCAGCAGTGATTGGACTAGCGGGGGGGCCTCCGGGGAGCTGTTTTTT
>16|TRBV19|TRBD2|.|TRBJ2-5
CASSPGLAGLQETQYF
TGTGCCAGTAGCCCGGGACTAGCGGGGTTGCAAGAGACCCAGTACTTC
>14|TRBV18|.|.|TRBJ1-2
CASTQGSLDYGYTF
TGTGCCAGCACTCAGGGGTCCCTCGACTATGGCTACACCTTC
>17|TRBV28|TRBD2|.|TRBJ2-3
CASSRGIAGGSTDTQYF
TGTGCCAGCAGCCGGGGGATAGCGGGGGGTAGCACAGATACGCAGTATTTT
>15|TRBV7-8|.|.|TRBJ1-2
CASSLVWGVPSGYTF
TGTGCCAGCAGCTTAGTTTGGGGGGTACCGTCCGGCTACACCTTC
>16|TRBV6-5|TRBD2|.|TRBJ2-1
CASSWVWRGGGNEQFF
TGTGCCAGCAGTTGGGTATGGCGGGGGGGCGGCAATGAGCAGTTCTTC
>14|TRBV4-1|TRBD1|.|TRBJ1-1
CASSRQGADAEAFF
TGCGCCAGCAGCCGACAGGGGGCGGATGCTGAAGCTTTCTTT
>16|TRBV28|TRBD1|once|TRBJ1-1
CASSLGQGVIMGEAFF
TGTGCCAGCAGTTTAGGGCAGGGGGTGATTATGGGTGAAGCTTTCTTT
>15|TRBV27|.|.|TRBJ2-2
CASSHSGTYTGELFF
TGTGCCAGCAGTCACTCCGGGACTTACACCGGGGAGCTGTTTTTT
>15|TRBV7-2|.|.|TRBJ2-3
CASSFGASDTDTQYF
TGTGCCAGCAGCTTCGGGGCTAGCGACACAGATACGCAGTATTTT
>17|TRBV4-1|TRBD1|.|TRBJ2-4
CASSHHPGQLAKNIQYF
TGCGCCAGCAGCCACCATCCGGGACAGCTAGCCAAAAACATTCAGTACTTC
>15|TRBV6-1|.|.|TRBJ2-7
CASSLTGWSSYEQYF
TGTGCCAGCAGTCTTACAGGGTGGAGCTCCTACGAGCAGTACTTC
>16|TRBV28|TRBD1|.|TRBJ2-7
CASKRGSTGTSYEQYF
TGTGCCAGCAAAAGGGGATCGACAGGGACGTCCTACGAGCAGTACTTC
>15|TRBV19|TRBD1|.|TRBJ1-6
CASADRGAYNSPLHF
TGTGCCAGTGCCGACAGGGGGGCTTATAATTCACCCCTCCACTTT
>13|TRBV2|TRBD1|.|TRBJ1-2
CAITGGRDYGYTF
TGTGCCATAACAGGGGGCAGGGACTATGGCTACACCTTC